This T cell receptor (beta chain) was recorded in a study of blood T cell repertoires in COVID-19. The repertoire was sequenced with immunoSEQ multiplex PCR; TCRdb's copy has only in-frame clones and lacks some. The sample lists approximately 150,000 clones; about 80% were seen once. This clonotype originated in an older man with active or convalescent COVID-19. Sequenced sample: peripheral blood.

The CDR3 bases are TGTGCCAGTAGTATAGGCGGGGGGCGATCAGATACGCAGTATTTT. This gives the protein CASSIGGGRSDTQYF. The chain combines TRBV19 with TRBJ2-3, with 8 bases matching TRBD2. J gave up 4 bases and V 1 base, and 4 bases lay outside the gene matches. This CDR3 is built from 15 residues. In germline, CDR1 is LNHDA, CDR2 SQIVND (reference sequence).